These 32 T cell receptor beta chains share one sample of origin, sequenced in a study of cytomegalovirus exposure and HLA in healthy donors. The PCR contained 60 Vbeta and 13 Jbeta primers. This table comes from immunoSEQ multiplex PCR, and its TCRdb copy is limited to in-frame clones, with some not included. In the table there are under 200,000 clones, approximately 80% of which are singletons. The material sequenced was PBMCs. These receptor sequences come from a man aged 60 to 69 in good health and CMV-seronegative.

As for this clone: The identical CDR3 is also encoded by other nucleotide sequences in the sample. This chain joins TRBV28 and TRBJ2-7, with a possible D match to TRBD2 (6 bases). There are 13 residues in the CDR3. Trimming left V 5 bases short and J 6 bases short, with 14 bases between. Germline loops: CDR1 MDHEN, CDR2 SYDVKM. The CDR3 DNA is TGTGCCAGCAGTGCTGGGAGGCCCCGCGAGCAGTACTTC. It is translated as CASSAGRPREQYF.

This sequence joins TRBV10-1 and TRBJ1-6; possible D gene TRBD1, 6 bases. This CDR3 has 15 residues. V lost 3 bases and J 8 bases, leaving 14 bases between the germline ends. Germline V lookup: CDR1 WNHNN, CDR2 SYGVQD (reference sequence). CDR3 protein: CASSEKRPGDSPLHF. The CDR3 DNA follows: TGCGCCAGCAGTGAAAAGCGTCCAGGGGATTCACCCCTCCACTTT.

The chain links TRBV25-1 to TRBJ2-6; maybe TRBD1 (6 bases). Trimming took off 6 bases at V and 3 bases at J, with 12 bases between the two ends. This CDR3 region has 15 residues. Germline loops: CDR1 MGHDK, CDR2 SYGVNS. The CDR3 sequence is CASRGATDGANVLTF. The CDR3, as DNA: TGTGCCAGCAGGGGGGCCACGGATGGGGCCAACGTCCTGACTTTC.

The chain carries TRBV6-5 and TRBJ2-7; TRBD1 is a possible D gene (6 bases). The CDR3 covers 14 residues. Trimming removed 6 bases from V and 6 bases from J, with 18 bases in between. Germline CDR1 and CDR2: MNHEY and SVGAGI. The CDR3 loop reads CASRRDTPSGEQYF. In DNA, the CDR3 is TGTGCCAGCAGACGGGACACCCCATCCGGCGAGCAGTACTTC.

V and J are TRBV28 and TRBJ2-7; 16 nucleotides agree with TRBD2. CDR3 length: 16 residues. V lost 4 bases and J lost 6; bases outside the gene matches: 6. CDR1 and CDR2 (germline): MDHEN, SYDVKM. In DNA form, the CDR3 reads TGTGCCAGCAGTTCCCCGGGACTAGCGGGAGGGGGCGAGCAGTACTTC. Its translation: CASSSPGLAGGGEQYF. Full variable domain (rest looked up from reference TRBV28 and TRBJ2-7): DVKVTQSSRYLVKRTGEKVFLECVQDMDHENMFWYRQDPGLGLRLIYFSYDVKMKEKGDIPEGYSVSREKKERFSLILESASTNQTSMYLCASSSPGLAGGGEQYFGPGTRLTVT.

The rearrangement links TRBV7-2 to TRBJ2-3; 7 bases map to TRBD2. The CDR3 sequence is 15 residues long. Germline V gene data show CDR1 as SGHTA and CDR2 as FQGNSA. The V gene end was trimmed by 4 bases and the J gene end by 2 bases; junction bases not matched to a gene: 6. Written as DNA, the CDR3 is TGTGCCAGCAGCTCTAGCGGTTTTGACACAGATACGCAGTATTTT. Its translation: CASSSSGFDTDTQYF.

The V call is TRBV20-1, the J call TRBJ2-1; D uncertain. The length of the CDR3 is 11 residues. CDR1 and CDR2 (germline): DFQATT, SNEGSKA (reference sequence). Trimming cost V 3 bases and J 9 bases, with 9 bases left between them. CDR3 loop: CSARAQAEQFF. In DNA, the CDR3 is TGCAGTGCTAGGGCTCAGGCTGAGCAGTTCTTC.

As DNA, the CDR3 is TGCGCCAGCAGCGCCGGACAGGCTGATAATTCACCCCTCCACTTT. Protein: CASSAGQADNSPLHF. The chain has TRBV5-1 and TRBJ1-6, with TRBD1 matching over 7 bases. The ends lost 4 bases at V and 5 bases at J; junction bases unmatched: 6. This CDR3 region has 15 residues. The germline gives CDR1 SGHRS, CDR2 YFSETQ.

The genes are TRBV5-4 and TRBJ1-2; weak D call: TRBD1 (6 bases). The V and J ends lost 1 base and 7 bases respectively, with 14 bases between them. The length of the CDR3 is 14 residues. Germline V gene sequence: CDR1 SGHNT, CDR2 YYREEE (reference sequence). The chain's CDR3 is CASSLWSGAVGYTF. The CDR3 DNA follows: TGTGCCAGCAGCTTGTGGTCAGGGGCTGTTGGCTACACCTTC.

The chain couples TRBV2 to TRBJ1-2, with unresolved D. Trimming pared 2 bases from V and 4 bases from J, leaving 14 bases between. This CDR3 contains 15 residues. Germline V lookup: CDR1 SNHLY, CDR2 FYNNEI. The CDR3 sequence: CASSELRAQSYGYTF. The CDR3 coding sequence is TGTGCCAGCAGTGAATTGCGGGCGCAGAGCTATGGCTACACCTTC.

The chain employs TRBV6-5 and TRBJ2-3; D might be TRBD1 (6 bases). The CDR3 runs 15 residues. Germline-derived CDR1 and CDR2 are MNHEY and SVGAGI. The V end lost 6 bases, the J end lost 0 bases, and 13 bases lay between the germline ends. The CDR3 sequence: CASSLQGISTDTQYF. The CDR3 region has the DNA TGTGCCAGCAGCCTTCAGGGGATTAGCACAGATACGCAGTATTTT.

The V and J genes are TRBV7-6 and TRBJ2-3; D is unresolved. In germline, CDR1 is SGHVS, CDR2 FNYEAQ. V lost 3 bases, J lost 2 bases, and 12 bases lay in between. This CDR3 is 15 amino acids long. CDR3 in amino acids: CASSLLGSLTDTQYF. The CDR3 DNA sequence: TGTGCCAGCAGCTTGTTGGGCAGTCTCACAGATACGCAGTATTTT.

The chain recombines TRBV10-1 with TRBJ1-1; 7 nucleotides line up with TRBD1. This CDR3 has 14 residues. Trimming took 5 bases from V and 3 from J; bases not matched to a gene: 6. The germline gives CDR1 WNHNN, CDR2 SYGVQD (reference sequence). CDR3 loop: CASSRDRGDTEAFF. As DNA, the CDR3 is TGCGCCAGCAGTAGGGACAGAGGCGACACTGAAGCTTTCTTT.

The chain joins TRBV10-3 to TRBJ2-1; 9 nucleotides align to TRBD2. The CDR3 extends over 15 amino acids. J lost 7 bases, V lost 7 bases, and 11 bases had no gene match. Germline V gives CDR1 ENHRY, CDR2 SYGVKD. CDR3 sequence reads: CAITDPGLAQNEQFF. CDR3 nucleotide sequence: TGTGCCATCACTGATCCGGGACTAGCACAGAATGAGCAGTTCTTC.

The V gene is TRBV6-5, the J gene TRBJ1-2, with D unclear. V lost 7 bases and J 7 bases, leaving 19 bases between the germline ends. The CDR3 has 14 amino acids. Germline assignment: CDR1 MNHEY and CDR2 SVGAGI. The CDR3 region is CASISPYKEVGYTF. The DNA of the CDR3 is TGTGCCAGCATCTCCCCCTATAAAGAGGTTGGCTACACCTTC.

V usage is TRBV5-1 and J usage is TRBJ2-5; tentative D call: TRBD2 (5 bases). Germline CDR1 and CDR2: SGHRS and YFSETQ. This CDR3 has 13 amino acids. Between the trimmed V and J ends, which lost 3 bases and 5 bases, there was a span of 11 bases. DNA of the CDR3: TGCGCCAGCAGCTCGGGGAGTATGGAGACCCAGTACTTC. It codes for CASSSGSMETQYF.

The chain couples TRBV7-9 to TRBJ2-1, with TRBD2 identical over 11 bases. The V segment lost 5 bases and the J segment 7 bases; nucleotides outside the gene matches: 7. The CDR3 spans 15 residues. The germline CDR1 and CDR2 sequences are SEHNR and FQNEAQ (reference sequence). The CDR3 nucleotides read TGTGCCAGCAGCAATAGCGGGAGGGCCGGGAATGAGCAGTTCTTC. Protein sequence: CASSNSGRAGNEQFF.

The CDR3 spells CASSPPSGSNNEQFF. CDR3 DNA sequence: TGTGCCAGCAGCCCCCCTAGCGGGAGTAACAATGAGCAGTTCTTC. This rearrangement joins TRBV5-6 to TRBJ2-1; the match to TRBD2 covers 10 bases. CDR1 and CDR2 from the germline V gene are SGHDT and YYEEEE. The CDR3 is 15 residues long. The trim removed 4 bases at V and 5 bases at J, leaving 6 bases unmatched.

The chain combines TRBV5-1 with TRBJ1-4; D not certain. Germline V gene lookup returns CDR1 SGHRS and CDR2 YFSETQ. The CDR3 extends over 13 amino acids. With 2 bases removed from V and 8 bases from J, the gap between germline ends came to 10 bases. CDR3 coding DNA: TGCGCCAGCAGCTTTGCAGTCGGGGAAAAACTGTTTTTT. Translating it yields CASSFAVGEKLFF.

The count of this clone is one. The gene calls are TRBV27 and TRBJ1-6, with 8 bases aligning to TRBD1. After removal of 0 bases from V and 7 bases from J, the junction contained 8 bases not matched to a gene. The length of the CDR3 is 17 residues. In germline, CDR1 is MNHEY, CDR2 SMNVEV (reference sequence). The CDR3 nucleotides are TGTGCCAGCAGTTTATCCTTCGGCACAGGGGGAAATTCACCCCTCCACTTT. The encoded protein is CASSLSFGTGGNSPLHF.

The table lists this clone with a few counts. The J gene is TRBJ2-5, the V gene TRBV10-1; TRBD2 might be the D (6 bases). The V gene's germline CDR1 is WNHNN and CDR2 SYGVQD (reference sequence). The CDR3 has 12 residues. V dropped 6 bases and J dropped 9 bases, with 14 bases sitting between them. The CDR3 DNA is TGCGCCAGCAGCCCGGAGGAGGGGCCCCAGTACTTC. It yields the protein CASSPEEGPQYF.

The gene calls are TRBV5-4 and TRBJ1-2; 10 bases are a match to TRBD1. The CDR3 is 19 amino acids. The germline gives CDR1 SGHNT, CDR2 YYREEE (reference sequence). V gave up 0 bases and J gave up 7 bases; unmatched junction bases: 18. The CDR3 loop reads CASSLGQGASRYPWGGYTF. Written as DNA, the CDR3 is TGTGCCAGCAGCTTGGGACAGGGGGCATCCCGCTACCCCTGGGGTGGCTACACCTTC.

On this clone: A read error may account for a junction end that differs from germline. This chain uses TRBV5-4 with TRBJ1-2, with D possibly TRBD1 on 6 matching bases. The CDR3 has 11 residues. In germline, CDR1 is SGHNT, CDR2 YYREEE (reference sequence). The CDR3 DNA is TGTGCCCTAGGGGGTTCCAGTGGCTACCCCTTC. Translation: CALGGSSGYPF. Drawing the rest from reference TRBV5-4 and TRBJ1-2, the complete variable domain is ETGVTQSPTHLIKTRGQQVTLRCSSQSGHNTVSWYQQALGQGPQFIFQYYREEENGRGNFPPRFSGLQFPNYSSELNVNALELDDSALYLCALGGSSGYPFGSGTRLTVV.

The gene calls are TRBV14 and TRBJ2-1; 10 nucleotides line up with TRBD2. Germline V gene data show CDR1 as SGHDN and CDR2 as FVKESK. This CDR3 has 18 amino acids. J lost 9 bases, V lost 3 bases, and 17 bases had no gene match. This chain's CDR3 is CASSQGRRGLAGAAEQFF. CDR3 nucleotides: TGTGCCAGCAGCCAGGGAAGAAGGGGCCTAGCGGGAGCCGCTGAGCAGTTCTTC.

V gene TRBV7-3 combines with J gene TRBJ2-1, with 16 positions matching TRBD2. The V gene's germline CDR1 is SGHTA and CDR2 FQGTGA. The CDR3 is made up of 18 amino acids. The V gene end was trimmed by 5 bases and the J gene end by 7 bases; junction bases not matched to a gene: 11. The CDR3 here is CASSPGTSGREIKNEQFF. Written as DNA, the CDR3 is TGTGCCAGCAGCCCCGGGACTAGCGGGAGGGAAATAAAAAATGAGCAGTTCTTC.

This clone was counted once. The chain couples TRBV20-1 to TRBJ1-1; D gene uncertain. Trimming took off 6 bases at V and 0 bases at J, with 5 bases between the two ends. The CDR3 has 11 amino acids. The germline CDR1 and CDR2 sequences are DFQATT and SNEGSKA (reference sequence). Here the CDR3 reads CSASLNTEAFF. The CDR3 DNA sequence: TGCAGTGCCTCCCTGAACACTGAAGCTTTCTTT.

This clone came up a few times. The chain's CDR3 is CASSRSGTGVEKLFF. The CDR3 bases are TGTGCCAGCAGTCGGTCCGGGACAGGGGTCGAAAAACTGTTTTTT. The V and J genes are TRBV25-1 and TRBJ1-4, with 10 positions matching TRBD1. V shed 5 bases and J 8 bases; nucleotides not matched to a gene: 8. The CDR3 runs to 15 residues. The V gene's germline CDR1 is MGHDK and CDR2 SYGVNS.

This clone has only a few counts. The J gene is TRBJ1-3, the V gene TRBV28; D ambiguous. The CDR3 consists of 18 residues. V was cut by 2 bases and J by 0 bases, with 17 bases left in between. Germline CDR1 MDHEN, CDR2 SYDVKM. The CDR3 is CASSLPVWAKRSGNTIYF. The CDR3 nucleotides read TGTGCCAGCAGTTTACCGGTCTGGGCAAAACGCTCTGGAAACACCATATATTTT.

This clone was observed a few times. The J gene is TRBJ2-1, the V gene TRBV6-5; a possible D gene is TRBD2 (5 bases). CDR1 is MNHEY, CDR2 SVGAGI, per germline. V gave up 2 bases and J gave up 3 bases, with 5 bases separating them. The CDR3 has 13 amino acids. CDR3 DNA sequence: TGTGCCAGCAGTTACGAGGGCTACAATGAGCAGTTCTTC. Its translation is CASSYEGYNEQFF.

CDR3 nucleotide sequence: TGTGCCAGCAGCCAAGACGAAGGAGGAAACACCGGGGAGCTGTTTTTT. Its protein is CASSQDEGGNTGELFF. V usage is TRBV4-2 and J usage is TRBJ2-2, with D perhaps matching TRBD2 (5 bases). Looked up from germline, CDR1 is LGHNA and CDR2 is YNFKEQ. V lost 0 bases and J 2 bases, leaving 10 bases between the germline ends. The CDR3 runs 16 residues.

This chain uses TRBV9 with TRBJ2-5, with unresolved D. V was pared by 0 bases and J by 2 bases, with 14 bases between. The germline V gene has CDR1 SGDLS and CDR2 YYNGEE. The CDR3 has 16 residues. CDR3 nucleotide sequence: TGTGCCAGCAGCGTAGGCGTAACAGATTTTCAAGAGACCCAGTACTTC. It is translated as CASSVGVTDFQETQYF.

The J gene is TRBJ1-4, the V gene TRBV2; D not certain. Germline assignment: CDR1 SNHLY and CDR2 FYNNEI. V was trimmed by 10 bases and J by 6 bases, leaving 12 bases between them. CDR3 length: 12 residues. The DNA of the CDR3 is TGTGCCACCCAACACCGGGATGAAAAACTGTTTTTT. The encoded protein is CATQHRDEKLFF.